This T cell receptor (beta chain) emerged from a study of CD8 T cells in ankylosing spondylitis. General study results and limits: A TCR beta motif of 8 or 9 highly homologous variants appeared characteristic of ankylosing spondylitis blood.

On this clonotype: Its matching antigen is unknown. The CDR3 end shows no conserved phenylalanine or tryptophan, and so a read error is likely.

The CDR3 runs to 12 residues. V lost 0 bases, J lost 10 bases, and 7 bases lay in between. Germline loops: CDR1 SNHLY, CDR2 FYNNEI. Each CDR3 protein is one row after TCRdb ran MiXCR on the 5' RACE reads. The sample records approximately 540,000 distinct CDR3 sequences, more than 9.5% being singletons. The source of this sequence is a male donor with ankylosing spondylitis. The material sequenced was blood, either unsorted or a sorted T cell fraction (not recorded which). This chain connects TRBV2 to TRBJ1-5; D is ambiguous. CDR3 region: CASSEATPPQHC. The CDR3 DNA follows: TGTGCCAGCAGTGAAGCGACACCACCCCAGCATTGT.